The present T cell receptor (beta chain) was sequenced within a study of brain T cells in children with intractable seizures. Study-level results: Pre-surgery blood may have been undersampled, hiding some clones.

Clones were read by immunoSEQ multiplex PCR, and TCRdb kept only the in-frame ones, dropping some. The sample lists around 340,000 clones, about 94% occurring once. Time point specified: blood from clinic visit 5 months post-surgery; TSC patient then seizure free. Only cases whose brain tissue showed the highest T cell transcript signatures were sequenced. At least one anti-epileptic drug was given before surgery. The CDR3 consists of 15 residues. V lost 0 bases to trimming and J lost 4 bases, with 12 bases between them. Germline V gene lookup returns CDR1 MGHRA and CDR2 YSYEKL. In its sample, this clone was seen once. What it binds is not known.

The chain uses TRBV4-1 and TRBJ1-1; maybe TRBD1 (5 bases). The clonotype originates from a boy younger than two with tuberous sclerosis and intractable seizures. Source: peripheral blood, taken more than 4 months after surgery. For the CDR3, the DNA is TGCGCCAGCAGCCAAGATTGGGCAGGGTCCACTGAAGCTTTCTTT. Protein: CASSQDWAGSTEAFF.